The 20 T cell receptor beta chains given below trace back to one sample, sequenced in a study of T cells in Graves' hyperthyroidism and ophthalmopathy. The investigators amplified TCR beta CDR3 regions from RNA transcripts. First-round RT-PCR targeting the TCR CDR3 was performed with the HTBI primer set. One entry per CDR3 protein, called by TCRdb with MiXCR from the multiplex PCR reads. This table holds hundreds of thousands of distinct CDR3 sequences, around 15% found once. The sequencing input was blood. These TCRs come from a woman aged 40 to 50 with Graves' ophthalmopathy.

There are many counts of this clonotype. The CDR3 DNA reads TGTGCCAGCAGCCCCCGTCTAGTCTCCTACGAGCAGTACTTC. It is translated as CASSPRLVSYEQYF. The chain employs TRBV7-2 and TRBJ2-7, with unresolved D. Germline values: CDR1 SGHTA, CDR2 FQGNSA. V lost 5 bases and J 0 bases, leaving 11 bases between the germline ends. This CDR3 is built from 14 residues.

The table lists this clonotype with many counts. The J gene is TRBJ2-5, the V gene TRBV28, with a weak D call TRBD2 (5 bases). Trimming took off 7 bases at V and 5 bases at J, with 20 bases between the two ends. CDR3 size: 15 residues. The germline V gene has CDR1 MDHEN and CDR2 SYDVKM. In DNA form, the CDR3 reads TGTGCCAGCAACTCTATCGGGGAGTCTTTGGAGACCCAGTACTTC. This encodes CASNSIGESLETQYF.

This rearrangement joins TRBV6-2 or TRBV6-3 to TRBJ2-7, with 7 bases fitting TRBD2. With 2 bases clipped from V and 4 bases from J, the junction kept 17 bases outside the gene matches. Germline assignment: CDR1 MNHEY and CDR2 SVGEGT. The CDR3 spans 18 residues. This chain's CDR3 is CASSYVGGGTGDLYEQYF. In nucleotides, the CDR3 is TGTGCCAGCAGTTACGTGGGGGGGGGAACAGGTGACTTGTACGAGCAGTACTTC.

The CDR3 reads CASSYGYVPVGGQETQYF. CDR3 DNA sequence: TGTGCCAGCAGTTATGGATATGTGCCCGTGGGAGGGCAAGAGACCCAGTACTTC. V gene TRBV28 combines with J gene TRBJ2-5; 7 bases line up with TRBD2. Trimming at V came to 4 bases and at J to 2 bases, leaving 16 bases not matched to a gene. Germline-derived CDR1 and CDR2 are MDHEN and SYDVKM. The CDR3 is 18 residues long.

In this sample, this clonotype turned up many times. V usage is TRBV19 and J usage is TRBJ1-5; no clear D. Looked up from germline, CDR1 is LNHDA and CDR2 is SQIVND (reference sequence). The germline V and J ends were trimmed by 5 bases and 2 bases, with 13 bases remaining between them. The CDR3 consists of 15 residues. CDR3 amino acids: CASSWAFRGNQPQHF. The CDR3 DNA reads as TGTGCCAGTAGTTGGGCCTTTAGGGGCAATCAGCCCCAGCATTTT.

J is TRBJ2-7 and V is TRBV10-3; D possibly corresponds to TRBD2 (5 bases). The germline V gene has CDR1 ENHRY and CDR2 SYGVKD. Trimming stripped 0 bases from V and 0 bases from J, with 9 bases between. The CDR3 spans 15 residues. The chain's CDR3 is CAISESIRGSYEQYF. The CDR3 region has the DNA TGTGCCATCAGTGAGTCGATCCGGGGCTCCTACGAGCAGTACTTC.

The V gene is TRBV18, the J gene TRBJ2-7; D may be TRBD1 (6 bases). The V end lost 3 bases, the J end lost 6 bases, and 15 bases lay between the germline ends. Germline V gene lookup returns CDR1 KGHSH and CDR2 LQKENI. This CDR3 contains 14 residues. This chain's CDR3 is CASSPTTGPAEQYF. The DNA of the CDR3 is TGTGCCAGCTCACCTACGACAGGTCCTGCCGAGCAGTACTTC.

Many counts were recorded for this clonotype. The chain couples TRBV6-5 to TRBJ2-5; TRBD2 matches 16 bases. There are 18 residues in the CDR3. Germline V gene lookup returns CDR1 MNHEY and CDR2 SVGAGI. Germline trimming cut 2 bases from V and 5 bases from J; bases unmatched to any gene: 8. The CDR3 DNA follows: TGTGCCAGCAGTTACCGGGGACTAGCGGGAGGGCCTGGGGAGACCCAGTACTTC. This gives the protein CASSYRGLAGGPGETQYF.

This clonotype was recorded at least ten times. The V call is TRBV20-1, the J call TRBJ2-7, with 9 bases matching TRBD2. The CDR3 has 12 amino acids. From germline, CDR1 is DFQATT and CDR2 SNEGSKA (reference sequence). V shed 5 bases and J 5 bases; nucleotides not matched to a gene: 4. The CDR3 here is CSAPGTSNEQYF. CDR3 DNA: TGCAGTGCTCCCGGGACTAGCAACGAGCAGTACTTC.

This clonotype has a handful of counts. The chain has TRBV3-1 and TRBJ2-7, with unresolved D. The CDR3 is 15 residues long. CDR1 is LGHDT and CDR2 is YNNKEL in the germline V gene (reference sequence). Deletions cut 0 bases from V and 5 bases from J, with 14 bases between. DNA for the CDR3: TGTGCCAGCAGCCAAGATCCGTTGAGTAGCAACGAGCAGTACTTC. It specifies CASSQDPLSSNEQYF.

J is TRBJ2-7 and V is TRBV4-1; D gene uncertain. The germline CDR1 and CDR2 sequences are MGHRA and YSYEKL. The CDR3 contains 12 residues. The V end lost 8 bases, the J end lost 2 bases, and 10 bases lay between the germline ends. CDR3 nucleotide sequence: TGCGCCAGCCAATCACCGACCTACGAGCAGTACTTC. Its protein product is CASQSPTYEQYF.

This clonotype was recorded at least ten times. This sequence joins TRBV19 and TRBJ1-1; D not certain. This CDR3 contains 12 residues. The germline V and J ends were trimmed by 6 bases and 5 bases, with 10 bases remaining between them. The germline CDR1 and CDR2 sequences are LNHDA and SQIVND (reference sequence). This chain's CDR3 is CASRGSLTEAFF. CDR3 sequence (DNA): TGTGCCAGTAGAGGCAGTCTAACTGAAGCTTTCTTT.

The rearrangement uses TRBV7-6 and TRBJ1-6; the D is unclear. Trimming cost V 1 base and J 10 bases, with 11 bases left between them. This CDR3 has 14 amino acids. Germline CDR1 reads SGHVS; CDR2 reads FNYEAQ. CDR3 loop: CASSLDGVGSPLHF. The CDR3 DNA reads TGTGCCAGCAGCTTAGATGGCGTAGGGTCACCCCTCCACTTT.

This clonotype was observed at least ten times. This CDR3 is missing its conserved last phenylalanine or tryptophan, likely due to a read error. No DNA is shown, since the ends of the CDR3 on it are uncertain; the CDR3 is the one TCRdb lists. This sequence joins TRBV6-8 and TRBJ2-7; the tabulated D call, TRBD2, remains unverified against the DNA. A total of 14 residues make up the CDR3, ends included. Germline lookup yields CDR1 MNHGY and CDR2 SAAAGT. This CDR3 is CASSYPTRPGLVII.

This clonotype was seen a handful of times. The chain recombines TRBV10-3 with TRBJ1-3; TRBD1 might be the D (6 bases). Germline assignment: CDR1 ENHRY and CDR2 SYGVKD. The CDR3 has 13 amino acids. The DNA of the CDR3 is TGTGCTACAGGGTTCGACTCTGGAAACACCATATATTTT. Encoded protein: CATGFDSGNTIYF.

This clonotype came up a few times. The chain uses TRBV3-1 and TRBJ2-5; 10 bases fit TRBD2. Germline lookup yields CDR1 LGHDT and CDR2 YNNKEL (reference sequence). V was pared by 2 bases and J by 1 base, with 10 bases of the junction left unmatched. The CDR3 contains 18 residues. CDR3 amino acids: CASSQQLAGDGGQETQYF. In nucleotides, the CDR3 is TGTGCCAGCAGCCAACAGCTAGCGGGAGATGGGGGCCAAGAGACCCAGTACTTC.

This clonotype came up many times. The V call is TRBV7-3, the J call TRBJ1-5, with no clear D. This CDR3 is 14 amino acids long. V was trimmed by 1 base and J by 4 bases, leaving 8 bases between them. CDR1 and CDR2 (germline): SGHTA, FQGTGA. The CDR3 reads CASSLMGPNQPQHF. The CDR3 DNA sequence: TGTGCCAGCAGCTTAATGGGTCCTAATCAGCCCCAGCATTTT.

This clonotype has a count of ten or more. This chain uses TRBV27 with TRBJ2-7; perhaps TRBD1 as D (5 bases). V lost 3 bases to trimming and J lost 1 base, with 16 bases between them. Germline values: CDR1 MNHEY, CDR2 SMNVEV (reference sequence). The CDR3 contains 16 residues. CDR3 sequence (DNA): TGTGCCAGCAGTTTGGCACAGGCGGATGTGTCCTACGAGCAGTACTTC. Residues: CASSLAQADVSYEQYF.

This clonotype was seen repeatedly, ten times or more. The chain is built from TRBV30 and TRBJ2-2; possibly TRBD2 for D (6 bases). Looked up from germline, CDR1 is GTSNPN and CDR2 is SVGIG (reference sequence). The germline V and J ends were trimmed by 0 bases and 5 bases, with 13 bases remaining between them. This CDR3 contains 15 residues. CDR3 sequence (DNA): TGTGCCTGGAGTGTCGGGGAGGAAGTAACCGGGGAGCTGTTTTTT. Residues: CAWSVGEEVTGELFF.

This clonotype showed up many times. The chain links TRBV6-5 to TRBJ2-7; D may be TRBD1 or TRBD2 (5 bases each). The V gene's germline CDR1 is MNHEY and CDR2 SVGAGI. CDR3 length equals 14 residues. V was shortened by 2 bases and J by 3 bases, with 11 bases between the two germline ends. Written as DNA, the CDR3 is TGTGCCAGCAGTTACAGGGGACGGCTCTACGAGCAGTACTTC. This encodes CASSYRGRLYEQYF.